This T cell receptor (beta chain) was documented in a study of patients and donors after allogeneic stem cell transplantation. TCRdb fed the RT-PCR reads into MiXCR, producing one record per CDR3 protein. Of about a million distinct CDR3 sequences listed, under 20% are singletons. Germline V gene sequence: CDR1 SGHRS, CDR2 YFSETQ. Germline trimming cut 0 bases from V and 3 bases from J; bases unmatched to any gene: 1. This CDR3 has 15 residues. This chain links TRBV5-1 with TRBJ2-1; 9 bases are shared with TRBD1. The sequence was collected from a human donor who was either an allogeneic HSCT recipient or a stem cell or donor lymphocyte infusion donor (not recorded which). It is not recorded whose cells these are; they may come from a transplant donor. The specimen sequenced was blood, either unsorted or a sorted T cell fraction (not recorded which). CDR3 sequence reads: CASSLGQGDYNEQFF. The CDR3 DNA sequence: TGCGCCAGCAGCTTGGGACAGGGGGACTACAATGAGCAGTTCTTC.